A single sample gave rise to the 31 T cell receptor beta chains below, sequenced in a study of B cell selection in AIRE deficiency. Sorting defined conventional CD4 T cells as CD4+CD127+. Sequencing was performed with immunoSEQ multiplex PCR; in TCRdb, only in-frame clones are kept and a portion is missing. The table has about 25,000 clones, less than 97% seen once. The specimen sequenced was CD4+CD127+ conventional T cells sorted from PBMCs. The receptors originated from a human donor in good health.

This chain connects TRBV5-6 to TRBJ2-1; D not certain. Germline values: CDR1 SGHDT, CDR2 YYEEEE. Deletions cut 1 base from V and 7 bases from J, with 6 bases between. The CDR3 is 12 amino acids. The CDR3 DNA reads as TGTGCCAGCAGCTTGATACGGAATGAGCAGTTCTTC. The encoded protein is CASSLIRNEQFF.

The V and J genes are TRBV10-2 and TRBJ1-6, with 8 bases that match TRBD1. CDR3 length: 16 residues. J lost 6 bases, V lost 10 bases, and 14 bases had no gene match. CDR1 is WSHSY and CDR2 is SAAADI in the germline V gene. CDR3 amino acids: CATRPGQGRLNSPLHF. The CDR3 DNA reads TGCGCCACCCGCCCCGGACAGGGAAGACTTAATTCACCCCTCCACTTT.

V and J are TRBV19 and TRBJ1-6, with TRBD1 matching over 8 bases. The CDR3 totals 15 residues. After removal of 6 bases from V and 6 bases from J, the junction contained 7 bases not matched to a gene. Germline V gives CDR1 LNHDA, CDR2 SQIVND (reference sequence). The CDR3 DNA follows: TGTGCCAGTAGGGAACAGGGGGATAGTAATTCACCCCTCCACTTT. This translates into CASREQGDSNSPLHF.

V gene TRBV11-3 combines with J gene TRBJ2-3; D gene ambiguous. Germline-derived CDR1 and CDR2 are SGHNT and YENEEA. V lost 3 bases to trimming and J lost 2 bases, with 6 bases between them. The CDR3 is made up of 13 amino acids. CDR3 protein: CASSFLYTDTQYF. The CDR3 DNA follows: TGTGCCAGCAGCTTCCTTTACACAGATACGCAGTATTTT.

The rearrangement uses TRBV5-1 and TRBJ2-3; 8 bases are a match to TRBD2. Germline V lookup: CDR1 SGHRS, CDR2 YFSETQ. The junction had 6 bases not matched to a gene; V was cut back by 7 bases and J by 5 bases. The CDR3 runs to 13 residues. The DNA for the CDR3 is TGCGCCAGCGGTGCGGGAGGTGTAGATACGCAGTATTTT. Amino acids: CASGAGGVDTQYF.

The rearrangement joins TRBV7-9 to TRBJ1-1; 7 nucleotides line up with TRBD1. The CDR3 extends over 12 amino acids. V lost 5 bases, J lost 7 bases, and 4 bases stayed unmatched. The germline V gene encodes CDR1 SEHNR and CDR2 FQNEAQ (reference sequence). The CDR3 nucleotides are TGTGCCAGCAGCCAGAACAGGGGTGAAGCTTTCTTT. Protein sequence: CASSQNRGEAFF.

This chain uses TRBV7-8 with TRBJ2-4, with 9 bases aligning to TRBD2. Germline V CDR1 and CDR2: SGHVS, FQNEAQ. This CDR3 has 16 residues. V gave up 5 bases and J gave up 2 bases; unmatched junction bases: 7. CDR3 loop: CASSQRLAVTKNIQYF. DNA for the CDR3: TGTGCCAGCAGCCAACGACTAGCGGTTACCAAAAACATTCAGTACTTC.

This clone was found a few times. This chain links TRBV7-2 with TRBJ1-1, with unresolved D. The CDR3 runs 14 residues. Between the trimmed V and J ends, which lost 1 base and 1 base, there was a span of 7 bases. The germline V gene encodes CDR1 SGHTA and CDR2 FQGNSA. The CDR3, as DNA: TGTGCCAGCAGCTTAGAACTGAAGAACACTGAAGCTTTCTTT. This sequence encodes CASSLELKNTEAFF.

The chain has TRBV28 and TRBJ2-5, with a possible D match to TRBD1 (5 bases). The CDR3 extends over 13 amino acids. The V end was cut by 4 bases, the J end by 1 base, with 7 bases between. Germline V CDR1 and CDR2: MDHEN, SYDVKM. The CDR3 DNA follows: TGTGCCAGCAGTTGGCAGGGCCAAGAGACCCAGTACTTC. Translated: CASSWQGQETQYF.

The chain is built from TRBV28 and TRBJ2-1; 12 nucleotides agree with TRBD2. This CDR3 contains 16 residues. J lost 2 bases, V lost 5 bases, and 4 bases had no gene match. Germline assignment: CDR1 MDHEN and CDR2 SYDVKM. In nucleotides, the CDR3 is TGTGCCAGCAGTCTTGGACTAGCGGGGCCCTACAATGAGCAGTTCTTC. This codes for CASSLGLAGPYNEQFF.

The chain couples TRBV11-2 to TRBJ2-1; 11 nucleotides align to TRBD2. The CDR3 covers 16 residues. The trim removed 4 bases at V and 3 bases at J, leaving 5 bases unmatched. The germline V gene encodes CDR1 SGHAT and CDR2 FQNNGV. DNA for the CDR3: TGTGCCAGCAGCTCGTGGACTAGCGGGTTCTACAATGAGCAGTTCTTC. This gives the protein CASSSWTSGFYNEQFF. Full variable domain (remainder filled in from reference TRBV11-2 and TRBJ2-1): EAGVAQSPRYKIIEKRQSVAFWCNPISGHATLYWYQQILGQGPKLLIQFQNNGVVDDSQLPKDRFSAERLKGVDSTLKIQPAKLEDSAVYLCASSSWTSGFYNEQFFGPGTRLTVL.

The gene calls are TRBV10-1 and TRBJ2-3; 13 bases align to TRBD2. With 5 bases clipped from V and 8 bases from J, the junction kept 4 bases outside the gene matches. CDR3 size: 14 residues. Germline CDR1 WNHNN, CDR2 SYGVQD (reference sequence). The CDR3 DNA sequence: TGCGCCAGCAGTTCGGGACTAGCGGGAAGTACGCAGTATTTT. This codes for CASSSGLAGSTQYF.

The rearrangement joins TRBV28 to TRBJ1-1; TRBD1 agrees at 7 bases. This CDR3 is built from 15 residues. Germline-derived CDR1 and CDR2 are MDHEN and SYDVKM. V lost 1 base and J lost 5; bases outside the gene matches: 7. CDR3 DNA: TGTGCCAGCAGTTTATTCGACAGGGATGGAACTGAAGCTTTCTTT. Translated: CASSLFDRDGTEAFF.

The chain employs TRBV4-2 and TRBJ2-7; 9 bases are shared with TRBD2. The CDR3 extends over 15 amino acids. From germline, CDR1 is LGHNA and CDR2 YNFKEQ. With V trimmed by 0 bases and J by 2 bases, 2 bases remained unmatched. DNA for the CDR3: TGTGCCAGCAGCCAAGATAGACTAGCGGCCTACGAGCAGTACTTC. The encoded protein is CASSQDRLAAYEQYF.

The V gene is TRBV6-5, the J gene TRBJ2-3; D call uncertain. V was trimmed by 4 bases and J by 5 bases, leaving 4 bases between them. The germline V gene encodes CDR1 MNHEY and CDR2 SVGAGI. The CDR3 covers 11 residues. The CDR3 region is CASSSRDTQYF. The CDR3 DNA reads TGTGCCAGCAGTTCGAGAGATACGCAGTATTTT.

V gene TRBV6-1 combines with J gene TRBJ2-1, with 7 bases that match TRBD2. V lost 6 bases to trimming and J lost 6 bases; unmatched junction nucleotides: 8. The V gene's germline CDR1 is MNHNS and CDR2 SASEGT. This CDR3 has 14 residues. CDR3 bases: TGTGCCAGCAGACTCGAGGGAGGGCGCAATGAGCAGTTCTTC. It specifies CASRLEGGRNEQFF.

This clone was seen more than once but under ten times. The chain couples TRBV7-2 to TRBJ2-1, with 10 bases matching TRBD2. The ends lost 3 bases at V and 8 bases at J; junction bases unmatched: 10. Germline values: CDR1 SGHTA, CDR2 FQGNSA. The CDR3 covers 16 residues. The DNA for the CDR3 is TGTGCCAGCAGCTTCCAAGCTAGCGGGAGTATCTATGAGCAGTTCTTC. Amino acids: CASSFQASGSIYEQFF.

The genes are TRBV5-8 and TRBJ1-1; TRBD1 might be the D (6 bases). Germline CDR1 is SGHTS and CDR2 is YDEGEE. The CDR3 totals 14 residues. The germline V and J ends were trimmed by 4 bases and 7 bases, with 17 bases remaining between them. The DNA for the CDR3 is TGTGCCAGCAGCCGGACAGAGAGTAGCTTTGAAGCTTTCTTT. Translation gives CASSRTESSFEAFF.

The CDR3 DNA reads TGCGCCAGCAGCTTGGCGGGAGAGTACGAGCAGTACTTC. Translation: CASSLAGEYEQYF. The gene calls are TRBV5-1 and TRBJ2-7; D perhaps matches TRBD2 (6 bases). The CDR3 sequence is 13 residues long. CDR1 is SGHRS, CDR2 YFSETQ, per germline. Trimming stripped 0 bases from V and 4 bases from J, with 8 bases between. Based on the CDR3 plus reference TRBV5-1 and TRBJ2-7, the full variable domain is KAGVTQTPRYLIKTRGQQVTLSCSPISGHRSVSWYQQTPGQGLQFLFEYFSETQRNKGNFPGRFSGRQFSNSRSEMNVSTLELGDSALYLCASSLAGEYEQYFGPGTRLTVT.

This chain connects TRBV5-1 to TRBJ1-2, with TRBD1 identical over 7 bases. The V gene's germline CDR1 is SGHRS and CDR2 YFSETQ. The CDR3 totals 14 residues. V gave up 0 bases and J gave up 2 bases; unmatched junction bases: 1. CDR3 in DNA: TGCGCCAGCAGCTTGGGCAGGGGGAACTATGGCTACACCTTC. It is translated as CASSLGRGNYGYTF. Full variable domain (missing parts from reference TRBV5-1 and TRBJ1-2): KAGVTQTPRYLIKTRGQQVTLSCSPISGHRSVSWYQQTPGQGLQFLFEYFSETQRNKGNFPGRFSGRQFSNSRSEMNVSTLELGDSALYLCASSLGRGNYGYTFGSGTRLTVV.

The CDR3 DNA is TGTGCCAGCAGCCTTCCACAGGGTAACTATGGCTACACCTTC. Translated: CASSLPQGNYGYTF. This chain links TRBV28 with TRBJ1-2, with D perhaps matching TRBD1 (6 bases). The V gene's germline CDR1 is MDHEN and CDR2 SYDVKM. Trimming removed 6 bases at V and 1 base at J, with 12 bases between. The CDR3 runs to 14 residues.

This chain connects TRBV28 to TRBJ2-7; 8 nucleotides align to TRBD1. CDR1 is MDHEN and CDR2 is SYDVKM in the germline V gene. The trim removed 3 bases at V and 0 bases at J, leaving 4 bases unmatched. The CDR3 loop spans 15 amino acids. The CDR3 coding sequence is TGTGCCAGCAGTTTGCCCGGGACAGGCTCCTACGAGCAGTACTTC. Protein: CASSLPGTGSYEQYF. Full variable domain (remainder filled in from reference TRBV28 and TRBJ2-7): DVKVTQSSRYLVKRTGEKVFLECVQDMDHENMFWYRQDPGLGLRLIYFSYDVKMKEKGDIPEGYSVSREKKERFSLILESASTNQTSMYLCASSLPGTGSYEQYFGPGTRLTVT.

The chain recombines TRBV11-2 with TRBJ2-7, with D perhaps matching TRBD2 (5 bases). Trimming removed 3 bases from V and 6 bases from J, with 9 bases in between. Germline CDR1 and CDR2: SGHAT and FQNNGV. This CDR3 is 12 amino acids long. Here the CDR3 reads CASSFGVSEQYF. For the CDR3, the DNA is TGTGCCAGCAGCTTCGGGGTCAGCGAGCAGTACTTC.

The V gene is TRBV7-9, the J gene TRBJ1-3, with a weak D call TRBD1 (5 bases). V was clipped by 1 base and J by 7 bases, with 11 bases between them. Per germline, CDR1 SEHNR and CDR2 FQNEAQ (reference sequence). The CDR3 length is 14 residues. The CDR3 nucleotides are TGTGCCAGCAGCTTAGTTGCAGGGACTAACACCATATATTTT. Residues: CASSLVAGTNTIYF. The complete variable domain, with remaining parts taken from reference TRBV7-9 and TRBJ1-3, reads DTGVSQNPRHKITKRGQNVTFRCDPISEHNRLYWYRQTLGQGPEFLTYFQNEAQLEKSRLLSDRFSAERPKGSFSTLEIQRTEQGDSAMYLCASSLVAGTNTIYFGEGSWLTVV.

The DNA of the CDR3 is TGCGCCAGCAGCTTGAGTGGCGGGGTGAGCTCCTACGAGCAGTACTTC. Residues: CASSLSGGVSSYEQYF. The rearrangement uses TRBV5-1 and TRBJ2-7, with TRBD2 as a possible D gene (6 bases). There are 16 residues in the CDR3. The V end lost 1 base, the J end lost 0 bases, and 14 bases lay between the germline ends. Looked up from germline, CDR1 is SGHRS and CDR2 is YFSETQ.

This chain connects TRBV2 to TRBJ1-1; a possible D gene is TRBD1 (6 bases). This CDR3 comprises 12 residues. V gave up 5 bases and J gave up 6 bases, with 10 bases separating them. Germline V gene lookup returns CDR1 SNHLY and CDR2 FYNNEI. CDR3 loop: CASSKQGSEAFF. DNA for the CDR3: TGTGCCAGCAGTAAACAGGGTTCTGAAGCTTTCTTT.

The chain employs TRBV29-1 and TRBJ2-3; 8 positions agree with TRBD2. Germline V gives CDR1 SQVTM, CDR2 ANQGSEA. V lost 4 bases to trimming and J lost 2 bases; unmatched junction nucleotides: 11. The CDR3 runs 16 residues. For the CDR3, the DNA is TGCAGCGTTGCCCCTACTAGCGGCGAAACCACAGATACGCAGTATTTT. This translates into CSVAPTSGETTDTQYF.

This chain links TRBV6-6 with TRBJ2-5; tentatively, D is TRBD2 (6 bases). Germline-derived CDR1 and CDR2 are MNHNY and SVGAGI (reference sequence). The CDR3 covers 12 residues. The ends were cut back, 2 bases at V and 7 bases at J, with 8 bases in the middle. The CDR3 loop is CASSYGRGTQYF. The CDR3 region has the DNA TGTGCCAGCAGTTACGGGCGGGGGACCCAGTACTTC.

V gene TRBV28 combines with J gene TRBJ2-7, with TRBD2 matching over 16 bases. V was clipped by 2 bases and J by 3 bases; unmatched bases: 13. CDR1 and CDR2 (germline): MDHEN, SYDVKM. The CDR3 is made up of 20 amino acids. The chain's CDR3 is CASSLTVPGLAGGPGYEQYF. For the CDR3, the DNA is TGTGCCAGCAGTTTAACCGTCCCGGGACTAGCGGGAGGGCCCGGCTACGAGCAGTACTTC.

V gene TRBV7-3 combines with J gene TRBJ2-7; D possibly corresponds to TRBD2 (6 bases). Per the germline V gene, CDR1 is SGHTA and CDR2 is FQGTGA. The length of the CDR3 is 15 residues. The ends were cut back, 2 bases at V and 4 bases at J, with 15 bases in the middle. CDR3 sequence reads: CASSLAGTPGYEQYF. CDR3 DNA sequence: TGTGCCAGCAGCTTAGCTGGGACTCCCGGGTACGAGCAGTACTTC.

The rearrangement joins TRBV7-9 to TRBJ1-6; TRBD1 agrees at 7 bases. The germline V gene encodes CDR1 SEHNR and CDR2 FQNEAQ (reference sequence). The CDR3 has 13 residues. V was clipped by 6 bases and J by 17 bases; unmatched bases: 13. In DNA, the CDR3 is TGTGCCAGCAGGGGAACGGACAGGCCCGTCTTCCACTTT. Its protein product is CASRGTDRPVFHF.